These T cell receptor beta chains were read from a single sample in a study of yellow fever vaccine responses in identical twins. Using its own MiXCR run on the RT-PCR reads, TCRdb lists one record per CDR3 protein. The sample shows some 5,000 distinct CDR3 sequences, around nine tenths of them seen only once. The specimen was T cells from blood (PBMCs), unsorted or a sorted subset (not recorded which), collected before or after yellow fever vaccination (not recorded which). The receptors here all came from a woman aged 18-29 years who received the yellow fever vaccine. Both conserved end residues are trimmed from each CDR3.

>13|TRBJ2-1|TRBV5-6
ASRPVGWGTNEQF
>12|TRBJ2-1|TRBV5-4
ASSLASSYNEQF
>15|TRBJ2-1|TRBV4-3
ASSQDRGLVRYNEQF
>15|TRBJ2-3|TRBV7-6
ASSLVRVAERTDTQY
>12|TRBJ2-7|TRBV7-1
ASSSRTGSHEQY
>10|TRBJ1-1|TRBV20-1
SAWTGNTEAF
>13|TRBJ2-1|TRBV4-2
ASSGLGGSYNEQF
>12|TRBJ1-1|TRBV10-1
ASISRGMNTEAF
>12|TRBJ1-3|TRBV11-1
ASSLVISGNTIY
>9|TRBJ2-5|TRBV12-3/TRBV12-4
ASSPQGTQY
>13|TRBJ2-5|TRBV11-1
ASSLGGTKQETQY
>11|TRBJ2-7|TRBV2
ASSVYRGDEQY
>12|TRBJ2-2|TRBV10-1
ASQSGVGTGELF
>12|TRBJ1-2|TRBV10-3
AISESLDVLGYT
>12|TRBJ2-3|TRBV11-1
ASSLAGSTDTQY
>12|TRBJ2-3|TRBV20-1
SAIDYQSTDTQY
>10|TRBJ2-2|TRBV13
ASRQDTGELF
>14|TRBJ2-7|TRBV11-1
ASSFPRQGAQYEQY
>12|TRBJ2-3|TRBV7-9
ASSSIAGSYTQY
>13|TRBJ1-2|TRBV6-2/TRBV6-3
ASSYAETGGYGYT
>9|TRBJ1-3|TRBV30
AWSIRDTIY
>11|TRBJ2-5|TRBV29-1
SVAPTGQETQY
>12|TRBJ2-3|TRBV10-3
AIKGDSGTDTQY
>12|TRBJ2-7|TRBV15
ATSREGGFDEQY
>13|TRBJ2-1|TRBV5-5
ASSPLQGFHNEQF
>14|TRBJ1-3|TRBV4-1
ASSQNQQGTGNTIY
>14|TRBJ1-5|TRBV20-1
SARDRDLLYDQPQH
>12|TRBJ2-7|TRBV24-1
ATSRGDAPYEQY
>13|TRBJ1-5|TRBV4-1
ASSQVTGEHQPQH
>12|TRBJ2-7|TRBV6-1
ASIRSSAPYEQY
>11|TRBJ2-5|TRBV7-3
ASSSGTLETQY
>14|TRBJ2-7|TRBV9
ASSVGLAGEGNKQY
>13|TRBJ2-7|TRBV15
ATSRDTSGGDEQY
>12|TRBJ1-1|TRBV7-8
ASSETGRNTEAF
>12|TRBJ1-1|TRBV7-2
ASSADRKNTEAF
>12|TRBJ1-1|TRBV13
ASETRTTNTEAF
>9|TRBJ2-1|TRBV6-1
ASSWVTEQF
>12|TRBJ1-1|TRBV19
ASSYGSRHTEAF
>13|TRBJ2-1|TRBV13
ASRVTSGGNNEQF
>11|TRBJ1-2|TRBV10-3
AISEGGDYGYT
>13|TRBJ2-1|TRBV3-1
ASSHGDRAYNEQF
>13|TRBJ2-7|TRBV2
ASSEDLAGAYEQY
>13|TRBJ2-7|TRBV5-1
ASSSPGKPLYEQY
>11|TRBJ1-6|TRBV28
ASRWTDILPLH
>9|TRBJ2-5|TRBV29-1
SVRYQETQY
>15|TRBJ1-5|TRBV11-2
ASSPSALTSSNQPQH
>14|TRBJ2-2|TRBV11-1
ASSLGPIGLGGELF
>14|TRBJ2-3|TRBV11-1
ASSRTSGPSTDTQY
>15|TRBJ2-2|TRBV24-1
ATSDLLGQGDTGELF
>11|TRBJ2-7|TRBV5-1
ASSVERAYEQY
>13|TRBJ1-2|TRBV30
AWSVLGGLDYGYT
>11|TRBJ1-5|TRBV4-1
ASSQDRNQPQH
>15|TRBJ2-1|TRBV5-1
ASSLGTSGLTYNEQF
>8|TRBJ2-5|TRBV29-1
SALGETQY
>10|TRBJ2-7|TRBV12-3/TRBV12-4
ASSLRRDEQY
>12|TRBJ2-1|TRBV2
ASTGLTSYNEQF
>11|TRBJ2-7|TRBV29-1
SVGGPTGYEQY
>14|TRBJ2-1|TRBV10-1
ASSEDRGMSYNEQF
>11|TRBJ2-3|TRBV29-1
SVLGGSTDTQY